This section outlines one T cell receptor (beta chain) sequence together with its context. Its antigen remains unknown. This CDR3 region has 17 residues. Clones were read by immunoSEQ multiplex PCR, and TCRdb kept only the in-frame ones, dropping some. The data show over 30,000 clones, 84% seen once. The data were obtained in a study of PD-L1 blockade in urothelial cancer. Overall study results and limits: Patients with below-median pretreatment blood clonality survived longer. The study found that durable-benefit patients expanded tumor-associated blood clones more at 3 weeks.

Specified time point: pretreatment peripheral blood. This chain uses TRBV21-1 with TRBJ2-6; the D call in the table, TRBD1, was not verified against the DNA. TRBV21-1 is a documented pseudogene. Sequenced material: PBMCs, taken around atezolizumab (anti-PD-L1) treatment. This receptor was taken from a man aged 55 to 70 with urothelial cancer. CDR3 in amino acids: CASSKSRVWCGANVLTF. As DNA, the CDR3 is TGTGCCAGCAGCAAATCCAGGGTCTGGTGTGGGGCCAACGTCCTGACTTTC.